These 28 T cell receptor beta chains were sequenced from one sample in a study of T cell responses to AZD1222 COVID-19 vaccine. The data were produced by immunoSEQ multiplex PCR, yet TCRdb's version contains in-frame clones alone and is incomplete. The table has 90,000 to 150,000 clones, more than 70% seen once. The sequenced sample was peripheral blood, obtained on day 0 of AZD1222 vaccination. These receptors came from an adult in good health.

CDR3 region: CASSYKDREKLFF. CDR3 coding DNA: TGTGCCAGCAGTTACAAGGACAGGGAAAAACTGTTTTTT. The chain has TRBV6-5 and TRBJ1-4; 7 nucleotides agree with TRBD1. The V gene end was trimmed by 2 bases and the J gene end by 8 bases; junction bases not matched to a gene: 2. The V gene's germline CDR1 is MNHEY and CDR2 SVGAGI. The CDR3 has 13 residues.

The rearrangement links TRBV9 to TRBJ2-1; TRBD2 matches at 10 bases. This CDR3 has 14 amino acids. The V and J ends lost 3 bases and 3 bases, in that order; junction bases with no gene match: 0. Germline V lookup: CDR1 SGDLS, CDR2 YYNGEE. The CDR3 is CASSASGGYNEQFF. Here the CDR3 DNA reads TGTGCCAGCAGCGCTAGCGGGGGCTACAATGAGCAGTTCTTC.

V usage is TRBV9 and J usage is TRBJ2-5; 9 positions agree with TRBD1. The germline gives CDR1 SGDLS, CDR2 YYNGEE. V gave up 3 bases and J gave up 5 bases; unmatched junction bases: 11. The CDR3 extends over 16 amino acids. CDR3 in DNA: TGTGCCAGCAGCGCGAGAGGGGACAGGGCCCCCGAGACCCAGTACTTC. Its translation: CASSARGDRAPETQYF.

This clone was seen once. The chain employs TRBV5-1 and TRBJ2-1; TRBD2 aligns across 9 bases. The CDR3 consists of 18 residues. V shed 3 bases and J 4 bases; nucleotides not matched to a gene: 14. The germline gives CDR1 SGHRS, CDR2 YFSETQ. The chain's CDR3 is CASSSGGAISGRYNEQFF. The CDR3 nucleotides are TGCGCCAGCAGCTCCGGGGGGGCGATTAGCGGGAGATACAATGAGCAGTTCTTC.

The sample holds one count of this clone. This rearrangement joins TRBV28 to TRBJ2-7; D gene ambiguous. This CDR3 has 11 amino acids. Germline V gives CDR1 MDHEN, CDR2 SYDVKM. The germline V and J ends were trimmed by 10 bases and 3 bases, with 10 bases remaining between them. The CDR3 coding sequence is TGTGCCACAGACAAATACTACGAGCAGTACTTC. The encoded protein is CATDKYYEQYF.

The chain joins TRBV9 to TRBJ2-1; D is possibly TRBD2 (5 bases). The CDR3 extends over 13 amino acids. Trimming stripped 3 bases from V and 9 bases from J, with 13 bases between. Germline loops: CDR1 SGDLS, CDR2 YYNGEE. The CDR3 here is CASSGQTSGEQFF. The CDR3 DNA sequence: TGTGCCAGCAGCGGACAAACTAGTGGTGAGCAGTTCTTC. The variable domain in full, with the rest retrieved from reference TRBV9 and TRBJ2-1, is DSGVTQTPKHLITATGQRVTLRCSPRSGDLSVYWYQQSLDQGLQFLIQYYNGEERAKGNILERFSAQQFPDLHSELNLSSLELGDSALYFCASSGQTSGEQFFGPGTRLTVL.

V is TRBV19 and J is TRBJ1-5; a weak D match, TRBD1 (6 bases). In germline, CDR1 is LNHDA, CDR2 SQIVND (reference sequence). This CDR3 region has 13 residues. Trimming removed 9 bases at V and 6 bases at J, with 15 bases between. Written as DNA, the CDR3 is TGTGCCAGCTCAGGGGAGTCGAGTCAGCCCCAGCATTTT. This gives the protein CASSGESSQPQHF. The full variable domain, rest sourced from reference TRBV19 and TRBJ1-5, is DGGITQSPKYLFRKEGQNVTLSCEQNLNHDAMYWYRQDPGQGLRLIYYSQIVNDFQKGDIAEGYSVSREKKESFPLTVTSAQKNPTAFYLCASSGESSQPQHFGDGTRLSIL.

V is TRBV9 and J is TRBJ2-1; TRBD1 agrees at 10 bases. This CDR3 has 18 amino acids. The germline CDR1 and CDR2 sequences are SGDLS and YYNGEE. The V and J ends lost 2 bases and 3 bases, in that order; junction bases with no gene match: 11. Here the CDR3 reads CASSVRGQGWKGYNEQFF. DNA for the CDR3: TGTGCCAGCAGCGTGCGGGGACAGGGGTGGAAGGGCTACAATGAGCAGTTCTTC.

V and J are TRBV5-8 and TRBJ1-6; TRBD1 aligns across 8 bases. Germline V CDR1 and CDR2: SGHTS, YDEGEE. CDR3 length: 14 residues. Trimming cost V 4 bases and J 6 bases; bases outside gene matches: 3. The CDR3 here is CASSRTGGNSPLHF. The CDR3 nucleotides are TGTGCCAGCAGCCGAACAGGGGGTAATTCACCCCTCCACTTT.

V and J are TRBV7-2 and TRBJ1-2; perhaps TRBD1 as D (6 bases). CDR3 length equals 16 residues. Germline-derived CDR1 and CDR2 are SGHTA and FQGNSA. Trimming took off 5 bases at V and 6 bases at J, with 22 bases between the two ends. This chain's CDR3 is CASSRGANRMVHGYTF. In DNA form, the CDR3 reads TGTGCCAGCAGCCGGGGGGCCAACAGGATGGTTCATGGCTACACCTTC. Full variable domain (remainder filled in from reference TRBV7-2 and TRBJ1-2): GAGVSQSPSNKVTEKGKDVELRCDPISGHTALYWYRQSLGQGLEFLIYFQGNSAPDKSGLPSDRFSAERTGGSVSTLTIQRTQQEDSAVYLCASSRGANRMVHGYTFGSGTRLTVV.

This sequence joins TRBV5-1 and TRBJ2-3; TRBD2 matches at 7 bases. CDR1 is SGHRS, CDR2 YFSETQ, per germline. The junction had 7 bases not matched to a gene; V was cut back by 0 bases and J by 0 bases. The CDR3 is made up of 17 amino acids. The CDR3 DNA sequence: TGCGCCAGCAGCTTGGAGTGGCTAGCGGCTAGCACAGATACGCAGTATTTT. This gives the protein CASSLEWLAASTDTQYF.

This clone came up once. Here the CDR3 reads CASSYLPNSGAAGANVLTF. CDR3 in DNA: TGTGCCAGCAGTTACTTACCGAATTCAGGGGCCGCTGGGGCCAACGTCCTGACTTTC. This rearrangement joins TRBV6-2 or TRBV6-3 to TRBJ2-6, with D perhaps TRBD1 (6 bases). The CDR3 runs 19 residues. Germline lookup yields CDR1 MNHEY and CDR2 SVGEGT. V lost 1 base and J lost 2, with 18 bases in between.

CDR3 coding DNA: TGTGCCAGCAGCTCAATAGCTTTGGGGGGCCGGGAGACCCAGTACTTC. Its translation: CASSSIALGGRETQYF. The rearrangement links TRBV7-3 to TRBJ2-5; D is tentatively TRBD1 or TRBD2 (6 bases each). The CDR3 length is 16 residues. Germline V gene data show CDR1 as SGHTA and CDR2 as FQGTGA. V lost 4 bases and J lost 5, with 20 bases in between.

Only one count was recorded for this clone. The V call is TRBV7-2, the J call TRBJ1-1, with D uncertain. The CDR3 is 14 residues long. From germline, CDR1 is SGHTA and CDR2 FQGNSA. Trimming left V 6 bases short and J 5 bases short, with 16 bases between. CDR3 sequence (DNA): TGTGCCAGCAGTTCCCGGTGGGGAGGGACTGAAGCTTTCTTT. Protein sequence: CASSSRWGGTEAFF.

The genes are TRBV6-5 and TRBJ2-5; D remains ambiguous. V lost 0 bases and J lost 5, with 13 bases in between. Germline V gives CDR1 MNHEY, CDR2 SVGAGI. The CDR3 runs 15 residues. Here the CDR3 DNA reads TGTGCCAGCAGTTACTCCCCAGGCCTGGGGGAGACCCAGTACTTC. Its protein is CASSYSPGLGETQYF.

CDR3 sequence (DNA): TGTGCCAGCAGCTCGGGCTACGAGCAGTACTTC. Its translation is CASSSGYEQYF. The chain recombines TRBV27 with TRBJ2-7; D unresolved. V lost 6 bases and J lost 3, with 6 bases in between. The CDR3 sequence is 11 residues long. Germline CDR1 MNHEY, CDR2 SMNVEV (reference sequence).

The chain uses TRBV19 and TRBJ2-1; possibly TRBD1 for D (5 bases). This CDR3 region has 15 residues. V was trimmed by 7 bases and J by 2 bases, leaving 15 bases between them. Germline assignment: CDR1 LNHDA and CDR2 SQIVND (reference sequence). The CDR3 nucleotides read TGTGCCAGTACTGTAGGGGTTCCACCCTACAATGAGCAGTTCTTC. The encoded protein is CASTVGVPPYNEQFF.

V and J are TRBV6-5 and TRBJ1-1; D may be TRBD1 (6 bases). The germline gives CDR1 MNHEY, CDR2 SVGAGI. Trimming took off 7 bases at V and 7 bases at J, with 19 bases between the two ends. This CDR3 region has 14 residues. CDR3 nucleotides: TGTGCCAGCACCAATTCAGGGGTCTCTGGTGAAGCTTTCTTT. Protein sequence: CASTNSGVSGEAFF.

In DNA, the CDR3 is TGTGCCAGCAGCTTAGACCAGATCCAGCCCCAGCATTTT. It codes for CASSLDQIQPQHF. The chain employs TRBV7-2 and TRBJ1-5; no reliable D call. The CDR3 totals 13 residues. Trimming stripped 1 base from V and 7 bases from J, with 8 bases between. Germline CDR1 is SGHTA and CDR2 is FQGNSA.

V is TRBV7-9 and J is TRBJ2-3, with TRBD1 matching 9 bases. Germline V gene lookup returns CDR1 SEHNR and CDR2 FQNEAQ (reference sequence). The junction had 2 bases not matched to a gene; V was cut back by 1 base and J by 0 bases. This CDR3 has 16 residues. CDR3 nucleotide sequence: TGTGCCAGCAGCTTAGGGACAGGGGCAAGCACAGATACGCAGTATTTT. Protein sequence: CASSLGTGASTDTQYF. Filled out from reference TRBV7-9 and TRBJ2-3, the complete variable domain reads DTGVSQNPRHKITKRGQNVTFRCDPISEHNRLYWYRQTLGQGPEFLTYFQNEAQLEKSRLLSDRFSAERPKGSFSTLEIQRTEQGDSAMYLCASSLGTGASTDTQYFGPGTRLTVL.

The V call is TRBV7-6, the J call TRBJ2-7; no firm D call. Germline CDR1 and CDR2: SGHVS and FNYEAQ. CDR3 length equals 15 residues. The V end lost 1 base, the J end lost 1 base, and 11 bases lay between the germline ends. The DNA of the CDR3 is TGTGCCAGCAGCTTAGGGGGTGCCCCATCCTACGAGCAGTACTTC. Protein: CASSLGGAPSYEQYF.

V usage is TRBV4-3 and J usage is TRBJ1-5; D is ambiguous. Germline V gene data show CDR1 as LGHNA and CDR2 as YSLEER. The CDR3 loop spans 16 amino acids. V lost 0 bases, J lost 1 base, and 10 bases lay in between. CDR3 protein: CASSQELGGSNQPQHF. In nucleotides, the CDR3 is TGCGCCAGCAGCCAAGAACTCGGTGGGAGCAATCAGCCCCAGCATTTT.

The chain joins TRBV10-2 to TRBJ2-7; perhaps TRBD2 as D (5 bases). V lost 1 base to trimming and J lost 3 bases, with 7 bases between them. CDR3 length: 13 amino acids. Germline-derived CDR1 and CDR2 are WSHSY and SAAADI. The CDR3 spells CASSEYRGYEQYF. The CDR3 DNA reads TGCGCCAGCAGTGAGTACCGGGGCTACGAGCAGTACTTC.

V gene TRBV5-1 combines with J gene TRBJ2-7; the D gene could be TRBD1 or TRBD2 (5 bases each). The V gene lost 5 bases and the J gene lost 2 bases, with 14 bases spanning the gap. Germline V gene data show CDR1 as SGHRS and CDR2 as YFSETQ. The CDR3 is 14 amino acids. The chain's CDR3 is CASREAGTTYEQYF. The CDR3 coding sequence is TGCGCCAGCAGGGAGGCCGGGACCACCTACGAGCAGTACTTC. Full variable domain (remainder filled in from reference TRBV5-1 and TRBJ2-7): KAGVTQTPRYLIKTRGQQVTLSCSPISGHRSVSWYQQTPGQGLQFLFEYFSETQRNKGNFPGRFSGRQFSNSRSEMNVSTLELGDSALYLCASREAGTTYEQYFGPGTRLTVT.

The rearrangement uses TRBV7-2 and TRBJ2-7; D is perhaps TRBD2 (6 bases). V shed 4 bases and J shed 0 bases, with 16 bases lying between them. The CDR3 loop spans 16 amino acids. Germline V CDR1 and CDR2: SGHTA, FQGNSA. As DNA, the CDR3 is TGTGCCAGCAGCTACTCAAGCGGGTTAAGCTCCTACGAGCAGTACTTC. It codes for CASSYSSGLSSYEQYF.

The chain joins TRBV6-5 to TRBJ1-4; 11 nucleotides agree with TRBD1. With V trimmed by 6 bases and J by 6 bases, 6 bases remained unmatched. The length of the CDR3 is 15 residues. Germline lookup yields CDR1 MNHEY and CDR2 SVGAGI. The CDR3: CASRRSDRGHEKLFF. For the CDR3, the DNA is TGTGCCAGCAGAAGATCGGACAGGGGGCATGAAAAACTGTTTTTT.

The chain employs TRBV20-1 and TRBJ2-7; maybe TRBD1 (6 bases). The length of the CDR3 is 14 residues. CDR1 DFQATT and CDR2 SNEGSKA come from the germline V gene (reference sequence). Trimming pared 3 bases from V and 6 bases from J, leaving 18 bases between. Here the CDR3 reads CSASHRAEAGEQYF. CDR3 bases: TGCAGTGCTAGTCACAGGGCCGAGGCGGGCGAGCAGTACTTC.

V gene TRBV11-1 combines with J gene TRBJ1-1; 11 bases match TRBD1. Germline V CDR1 and CDR2: SGHAT, FQDESV (reference sequence). Germline trimming cut 5 bases from V and 6 bases from J; bases unmatched to any gene: 8. The CDR3 extends over 15 amino acids. CDR3 nucleotide sequence: TGTGCCAGCAGCCGGGGACAGGGGGGGTCTGCTGAAGCTTTCTTT. Amino acids: CASSRGQGGSAEAFF.